A single sample gave rise to the 14 T cell receptor beta chains below, sequenced in a study of response to subunit inactivated influenza vaccine. TCRdb called the RT-PCR reads again in MiXCR, with one record for every CDR3 protein. This sample has about half a million distinct CDR3 sequences, with around 9.9% found just once. The specimen was PBMCs from blood, collected 45 days after vaccination. These receptors were taken from a man in his fifties or sixties who received an inactivated influenza vaccine.

This clonotype was seen repeatedly, ten times or more. V is TRBV7-2 and J is TRBJ2-7; D is possibly TRBD1 (5 bases). Germline lookup yields CDR1 SGHTA and CDR2 FQGNSA. The V gene lost 5 bases and the J gene lost 5 bases, with 13 bases spanning the gap. This CDR3 has 13 residues. The CDR3 sequence is CASSAPDRDEQYF. The CDR3 coding sequence is TGTGCCAGCAGCGCTCCCGACAGAGACGAGCAGTACTTC.

This clonotype has just a few counts. The chain carries TRBV5-1 and TRBJ2-3; possibly TRBD2 for D (5 bases). The CDR3 extends over 14 amino acids. Germline V CDR1 and CDR2: SGHRS, YFSETQ. V was pared by 4 bases and J by 2 bases, with 11 bases between. As DNA, the CDR3 is TGCGCCAGCAGCGCCGACTACGACACAGATACGCAGTATTTT. Its translation: CASSADYDTDTQYF.

This clonotype turned up a few times. The gene calls are TRBV7-9 and TRBJ2-1, with 8 bases fitting TRBD1. Germline V gene data show CDR1 as SEHNR and CDR2 as FQNEAQ (reference sequence). V shed 5 bases and J 9 bases; nucleotides not matched to a gene: 6. This CDR3 has 13 amino acids. The CDR3 here is CASSADRVGEQFF. CDR3 DNA sequence: TGTGCCAGCAGCGCGGACAGGGTGGGTGAGCAGTTCTTC.

J is TRBJ2-1 and V is TRBV3-1; TRBD1 or TRBD2 may be the D gene (5 bases each). Trimming pared 2 bases from V and 9 bases from J, leaving 14 bases between. The CDR3 consists of 14 residues. The germline V gene has CDR1 LGHDT and CDR2 YNNKEL (reference sequence). The CDR3 spells CASSQIDRDGEQFF. CDR3 coding DNA: TGTGCCAGCAGCCAAATTGACCGGGACGGTGAGCAGTTCTTC.

V and J are TRBV6-1 and TRBJ1-4, with D uncertain. The germline V gene encodes CDR1 MNHNS and CDR2 SASEGT. V lost 1 base, J lost 5 bases, and 11 bases lay in between. This CDR3 region has 15 residues. The CDR3 DNA follows: TGTGCCAGCAGTGAAGTGATCTGGGTGAATGAAAAACTGTTTTTT. Amino acid sequence: CASSEVIWVNEKLFF.

The sample holds many counts of this clonotype. The chain carries TRBV27 and TRBJ2-1; TRBD2 agrees at 7 bases. This CDR3 contains 17 residues. Germline V CDR1 and CDR2: MNHEY, SMNVEV (reference sequence). V gave up 4 bases and J gave up 3 bases; unmatched junction bases: 12. CDR3 protein: CASSSDSGASGYNEQFF. The CDR3 DNA follows: TGTGCCAGCAGTTCCGATTCGGGCGCTAGCGGCTACAATGAGCAGTTCTTC.

This clonotype has a handful of counts. The V call is TRBV14, the J call TRBJ2-3; unclear D gene. The V gene's germline CDR1 is SGHDN and CDR2 FVKESK. V lost 1 base, J lost 1 base, and 15 bases lay in between. The CDR3 runs to 17 residues. The CDR3 region has the DNA TGTGCCAGCAGCCAAGGAGGAAACCGGGTTGGCACAGATACGCAGTATTTT. Translating it yields CASSQGGNRVGTDTQYF.

V gene TRBV12-3 or TRBV12-4 combines with J gene TRBJ2-7, with 8 bases that match TRBD2. The CDR3 consists of 14 residues. The V gene end was trimmed by 4 bases and the J gene end by 7 bases; junction bases not matched to a gene: 9. CDR3: CASSSQAGASEQYF. The CDR3 DNA reads TGTGCCAGCAGTTCACAAGCGGGAGCAAGTGAGCAGTACTTC.

This clonotype was picked up a small number of times. V is TRBV7-2 and J is TRBJ2-2; 8 positions agree with TRBD2. With V trimmed by 1 base and J by 6 bases, 10 bases remained unmatched. The CDR3 has 17 amino acids. Germline V gene data show CDR1 as SGHTA and CDR2 as FQGNSA. CDR3 in amino acids: CASSLGTSLIRAGELFF. For the CDR3, the DNA is TGTGCCAGCAGCTTAGGGACTAGCCTAATCAGGGCCGGGGAGCTGTTTTTT.

This clonotype occurred a few times. The chain joins TRBV28 to TRBJ1-3; D unclear. Trimming took 2 bases from V and 6 from J, leaving 11 bases between them. Germline CDR1 and CDR2: MDHEN and SYDVKM. The CDR3 totals 14 residues. The chain's CDR3 is CASSLGGMSNTIYF. The CDR3 DNA reads TGTGCCAGCAGTTTAGGCGGGATGTCAAACACCATATATTTT.

There are many counts of this clonotype. This rearrangement joins TRBV12-3 or TRBV12-4 to TRBJ2-1, with 11 bases lining up with TRBD2. Trimming took 5 bases from V and 0 from J; bases not matched to a gene: 6. This CDR3 region has 17 residues. CDR3 residues: CASSPLAGGRSYNEQFF. DNA for the CDR3: TGTGCCAGCAGTCCGCTAGCGGGGGGACGCTCCTACAATGAGCAGTTCTTC.

This clonotype was picked up a small number of times. V usage is TRBV20-1 and J usage is TRBJ2-7; TRBD1 or TRBD2 may be the D gene (5 bases each). The V end was cut by 1 base, the J end by 6 bases, with 16 bases between. The CDR3 totals 14 residues. Germline V gives CDR1 DFQATT, CDR2 SNEGSKA (reference sequence). CDR3 residues: CSARGFGTVGEQYF. CDR3 bases: TGCAGTGCTAGAGGGTTCGGGACCGTCGGCGAGCAGTACTTC.

With regard to this clonotype: An end of the junction does not agree with germline; a read error may underlie this. The genes are TRBV5-1 and TRBJ1-1, with D hard to call. Germline V gives CDR1 SGHRS, CDR2 YFSETQ. This CDR3 is built from 13 residues. CDR3 DNA: TGCGCCAGCATCTTGTACAGTACCACTGAAGCTTTCTTT. Amino acids: CASILYSTTEAFF.

Ten or more counts support this clonotype. V and J are TRBV6-5 and TRBJ2-3; 10 nucleotides align to TRBD1. Germline values: CDR1 MNHEY, CDR2 SVGAGI. The CDR3 runs to 17 residues. V lost 2 bases, J lost 5 bases, and 10 bases stayed unmatched. The DNA of the CDR3 is TGTGCCAGCAGTTACACCGTAGGGACAGGGGACGAAGATACGCAGTATTTT. The encoded protein is CASSYTVGTGDEDTQYF.